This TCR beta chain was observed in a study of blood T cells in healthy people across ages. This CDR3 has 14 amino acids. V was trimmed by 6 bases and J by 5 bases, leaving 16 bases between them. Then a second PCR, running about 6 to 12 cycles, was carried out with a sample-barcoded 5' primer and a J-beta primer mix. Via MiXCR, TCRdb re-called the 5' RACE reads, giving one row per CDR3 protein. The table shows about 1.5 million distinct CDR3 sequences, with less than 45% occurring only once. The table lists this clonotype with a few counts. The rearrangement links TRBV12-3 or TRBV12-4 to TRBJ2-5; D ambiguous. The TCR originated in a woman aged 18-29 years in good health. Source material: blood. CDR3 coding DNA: TGTGCCAGCAGCCCAATGGGATGGATGGAGACCCAGTACTTC. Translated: CASSPMGWMETQYF.